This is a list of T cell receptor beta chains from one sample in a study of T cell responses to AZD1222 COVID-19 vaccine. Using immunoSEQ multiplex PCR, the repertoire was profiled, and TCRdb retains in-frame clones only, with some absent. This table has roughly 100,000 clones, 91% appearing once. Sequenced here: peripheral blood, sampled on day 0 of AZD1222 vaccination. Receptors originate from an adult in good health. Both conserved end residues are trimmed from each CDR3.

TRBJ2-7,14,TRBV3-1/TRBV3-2,ASSSGTSGSMGEQY
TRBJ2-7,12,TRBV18,ASSPPTSSYEQY
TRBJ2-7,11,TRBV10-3,AIRRDSTYEQY
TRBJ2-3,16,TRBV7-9,ASSFVIGASGRPDTQY
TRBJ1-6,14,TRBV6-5,ASSYVGGHMNSPLH
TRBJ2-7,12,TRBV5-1,ASSPARGIYEQY
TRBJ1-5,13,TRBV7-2,ASSFMQGGNQPQH
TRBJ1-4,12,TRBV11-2,ASRAEAGPEKLF
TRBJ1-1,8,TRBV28,AAGNTEAF
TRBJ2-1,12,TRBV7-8,ASSLSGRSNEQF
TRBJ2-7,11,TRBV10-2,ASKLAGGLEQY
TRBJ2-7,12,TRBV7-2,ASSLGRAGYEQY
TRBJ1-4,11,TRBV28,ACGDRGPEKLF
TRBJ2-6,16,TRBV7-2,ASSLAWRMSSGANVLT
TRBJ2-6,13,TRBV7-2,ASSPVRSGANVLT
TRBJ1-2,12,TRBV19,ASSVQTANYGYT
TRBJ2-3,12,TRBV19,ASRRQGSPDTQY